This TCR beta chain was recovered during a study of CD8+ T cells in alopecia areata. The sequencing template was cDNA reverse transcribed from extracted RNA. Sequenced by immunoSEQ multiplex PCR; TCRdb stores in-frame clones only, minus some. The data show approximately 140,000 clones, with approximately 45% seen just once and around 6.8% held by the top ten. Remarks on this clone: No antigen is known for it.

Overall study results and limits: Besides other cells, scalp samples also yield sequences of resident alphabeta T cells from normal skin. It was lesional scalp, especially alopecia totalis/universalis, that showed higher clonality than normal scalp.

Between the trimmed V and J ends, which lost 2 bases and 4 bases, there was a span of 9 bases. The CDR3 has 13 residues. Germline loops: CDR1 SGDLS, CDR2 YYNGEE. Sorting of CD4+ and CD8+ T cells was performed on PBMCs. The specimen was CD4+ T cells sorted from blood. The rearrangement joins TRBV9 to TRBJ1-1; D is uncertain. The TCR comes from a human donor with alopecia areata. This CDR3 is CASSVQGSTEAFF. CDR3 nucleotides: TGTGCCAGCAGCGTCCAAGGGAGCACTGAAGCTTTCTTT.